This TCR beta chain comes out of a study of Ad26.COV2.S vaccination and SARS-CoV-2 variants (dated by TCRdb to the early 2020s). Broadly, across the study: Vaccine-arm donors were drawn from COV1001, a multicentre, randomized, double-blind, placebo-controlled phase I-IIa trial of Ad26.COV2.S in healthy adults. Ad26.COV2.S was administered intramuscularly at a dose of 5x10^10 or 1x10^11 viral particles, either as one shot or as two shots given 56 days apart. A total of some 30 samples were included in the TCR-sequenced set, comprising approximately 20 Ad26.COV2.S vaccine recipients, 5 placebo recipients and 8 SARS-CoV-2 convalescent individuals. Trial participants were randomized into five groups of five, in which low-dose or high-dose Ad26.COV2.S was given once or twice, or placebo was given on both occasions. Investigators did not know the trial group allocation while performing experiments and assessing outcomes. TCRbeta repertoire sequencing was used to assess the specificity and breadth of SARS-CoV-2-reactive T cell receptors after Ad26.COV2.S vaccination. Overall study results and their limits: Ad26.COV2.S recipients had higher spike-specific TCR breadth than placebo recipients (P = 0.0014). The study was not powered to compare responses between vaccine doses or regimens. Substantial breadth of spike-specific CD8+ and CD4+ T cell responses was reported after vaccination. The authors noted that total T cell responses may have been underestimated by the TCR breadth and depth analyses. Vaccine and placebo recipients had comparable non-spike TCR breadth, which fits with the vaccine containing only spike.

This specimen's treatment or condition label, per the study, means: 15 to 20 received Ad26.COV2.S at low or high dose, single or two shots; several received placebo; per-sample allocation not given. Repertoires of vaccine and placebo recipients were sequenced from samples taken on day 63 after the first injection. Cohort 1b enrolled some 25 adults aged 18-55 years at a single site in Boston, USA, between 29 July and 7 August 2020. As a vaccine, Ad26.COV2.S was a replication-incompetent adenovirus type 26 vector that expressed a prefusion-stabilized SARS-CoV-2 spike protein derived from the original Wuhan strain. The CDR3 covers 13 residues, taking in both the cysteine and the phenylalanine. Only CDR3 DNA is held: 39 bases, read in frame from base 1. V is cut by 0 bases and J by 5 bases, and the space between the germline ends is 4 bases. From a lookup of the germline V gene, CDR1 and CDR2 are MNHEY and SVGAGI.

As for this clone: Its antigen is currently not known. One base away there is no much larger clone; base qualities are not given.

TCRbeta CDR3 regions were sequenced with the immunoSEQ Assay. After extraction, genomic DNA underwent amplification by bias-controlled multiplex PCR, followed by high-throughput sequencing. Under the source paper's analysis protocol: To quantify the absolute abundance of every unique TCRbeta CDR3 region, sequences were collapsed and filtered. T cell fraction was estimated by normalization of TCRbeta template counts to usable DNA, with usable DNA being measured through amplification of reference genes present in all nucleated cells. Repertoire TCRs were annotated as SARS-CoV-2-specific by exact matching of V gene, CDR3 amino acid sequence and J gene to a known reactive TCR set. The reference SARS-CoV-2 TCR set came from MIRA and was filtered for enrichment in COVID-19-positive ImmuneCODE repertoires, removing public or cross-reactive TCRs. Drawing on the MIRA antigens, annotated TCRs were analysed further at the level of specific ORF or position within ORF. Depth was the summed frequency of annotated unique rearrangements, while breadth was defined as annotated unique rearrangements over total unique productive rearrangements. Two-sided Wilcoxon rank-sum tests were used to compare TCR breadth between groups. Sourced from immuneACCESS, this table was stored by TCRdb with only in-frame sequences that have V and J called. A share of the clones is absent; for the studies checked, an unresolved V gene accounts for under half, and the remainder has no known explanation. That table supplies the V and J calls and clone size; D and trimming were determined from the DNA. Within this sample are around 450,000 clones, with roughly nine tenths of them counted one time only. The ten largest clones add up to about 1.5% of the sample.

The chain joins TRBV6-5 to TRBJ2-2, with no reliable assignment of the D segment. The source of this sequence is a person between 18 and 65 years old who received the Ad26.COV2.S COVID-19 vaccine or a placebo. This sample comprised peripheral blood, obtained in a trial of Ad26.COV2.S vaccine versus placebo. The CDR3 protein: CASSYSRTGELFF. The bases are TGTGCCAGCAGTTACTCGCGAACCGGGGAGCTGTTTTTT.